The next 12 T cell receptor beta chains were all read from a single sample in a study of T cell changes during pregnancy in multiple sclerosis. The repertoire was sequenced with immunoSEQ multiplex PCR; TCRdb's copy has only in-frame clones and lacks some. The sample contains roughly 89,000 clones, approximately 95% of which appear only once. The source was peripheral blood, collected after pregnancy. The origin of the receptors is a female donor in good health, enrolled as a control in a pregnancy study.

The chain joins TRBV5-6 to TRBJ2-3; 10 bases agree with TRBD2. Trimming removed 2 bases from V and 2 bases from J; junction bases left unmatched: 8. The CDR3 sequence is 17 residues long. The germline V gene has CDR1 SGHDT and CDR2 YYEEEE. DNA for the CDR3: TGTGCCAGCAGCTTTTCCCCCGGGACTAGCGTCACAGATACGCAGTATTTT. It yields the protein CASSFSPGTSVTDTQYF.

This clone occurred once. The chain links TRBV23-1 to TRBJ2-7; no reliable D call. Being an ORF, TRBV23-1 has a function that is uncertain. Trimming left V 9 bases short and J 3 bases short, with 15 bases between. The length of the CDR3 is 13 residues. CDR3 DNA sequence: TGCGCCAGTACTCTCCGGTCCCTCTACGAGCAGTACTTC. Its translation: CASTLRSLYEQYF.

The chain combines TRBV5-1 with TRBJ2-1; 11 bases match TRBD2. Germline V gives CDR1 SGHRS, CDR2 YFSETQ. Trimming cost V 4 bases and J 8 bases; bases outside gene matches: 8. This CDR3 comprises 15 residues. The CDR3 here is CASSKLAGEIYEQFF. For the CDR3, the DNA is TGCGCCAGCAGCAAACTAGCGGGAGAGATCTATGAGCAGTTCTTC.

V gene TRBV27 combines with J gene TRBJ1-5; D uncertain. The germline V gene has CDR1 MNHEY and CDR2 SMNVEV (reference sequence). Trimming cost V 3 bases and J 3 bases, with 6 bases left between them. The CDR3 is 13 residues long. The CDR3 spells CASSLSFNQPQHF. The CDR3 nucleotides read TGTGCCAGCAGTTTGTCCTTCAATCAGCCCCAGCATTTT.

This chain joins TRBV13 and TRBJ2-3, with 9 positions matching TRBD1. The CDR3 spans 15 residues. V lost 5 bases, J lost 3 bases, and 6 bases stayed unmatched. In germline, CDR1 is PRHDT, CDR2 FYEKMQ (reference sequence). As DNA, the CDR3 is TGTGCCAGCAGCCCTGACAGGGGGACAACAGATACGCAGTATTTT. The encoded protein is CASSPDRGTTDTQYF.

V is TRBV6-1 and J is TRBJ1-2; the D is unclear. CDR3 length: 13 amino acids. CDR1 and CDR2 from the germline V gene are MNHNS and SASEGT. The V gene lost 2 bases and the J gene lost 4 bases, with 8 bases spanning the gap. CDR3 coding DNA: TGTGCCAGCAGTGAAACCGGGATCTATGGCTACACCTTC. It translates to CASSETGIYGYTF.

V and J are TRBV6-5 and TRBJ1-1; 9 bases line up with TRBD1. Germline CDR1 MNHEY, CDR2 SVGAGI. This CDR3 region has 12 residues. V was pared by 2 bases and J by 11 bases, with 3 bases of the junction left unmatched. CDR3 region: CASSYTGGRAFF. CDR3 bases: TGTGCCAGCAGTTACACAGGGGGCAGGGCTTTCTTT.

The rearrangement joins TRBV28 to TRBJ1-2; possible D gene TRBD1, 6 bases. The CDR3 extends over 14 amino acids. The V end was cut by 6 bases, the J end by 2 bases, with 13 bases between. Germline loops: CDR1 MDHEN, CDR2 SYDVKM. The CDR3 protein is CASSLQGGNYGYTF. CDR3 coding DNA: TGTGCCAGCAGCTTACAGGGTGGAAACTATGGCTACACCTTC.

This chain connects TRBV15 to TRBJ2-3; weak D call: TRBD2 (6 bases). The CDR3 length is 15 residues. Germline CDR1 is LNHNV and CDR2 is YYDKDF (reference sequence). V gave up 0 bases and J gave up 6 bases, with 13 bases separating them. The CDR3 loop reads CATSRDMAGRDTQYF. CDR3 DNA: TGTGCCACCAGCAGAGATATGGCGGGGCGGGATACGCAGTATTTT.

This chain's CDR3 is CASGGTPFFEQFF. DNA of the CDR3: TGTGCCAGCGGGGGGACTCCTTTTTTTGAGCAGTTCTTC. V is TRBV2 and J is TRBJ2-1; the D gene is possibly TRBD2 (6 bases). CDR1 and CDR2 (germline): SNHLY, FYNNEI. With 8 bases removed from V and 9 bases from J, the gap between germline ends came to 17 bases. The CDR3 covers 13 residues. Complete variable domain (other parts from reference TRBV2 and TRBJ2-1): EPEVTQTPSHQVTQMGQEVILRCVPISNHLYFYWYRQILGQKVEFLVSFYNNEISEKSEIFDDQFSVERPDGSNFTLKIRSTKLEDSAMYFCASGGTPFFEQFFGPGTRLTVL.

The chain links TRBV13 to TRBJ1-1; D not certain. Trimming pared 0 bases from V and 7 bases from J, leaving 6 bases between. Per germline, CDR1 PRHDT and CDR2 FYEKMQ (reference sequence). CDR3 length equals 12 residues. The CDR3 protein is CASSLGYGEAFF. The CDR3 region has the DNA TGTGCCAGCAGCTTAGGGTACGGTGAAGCTTTCTTT.

V is TRBV7-2 and J is TRBJ1-1, with D possibly being TRBD1 (6 bases). The V gene lost 4 bases and the J gene lost 4 bases, with 16 bases spanning the gap. Germline CDR1 and CDR2: SGHTA and FQGNSA. The CDR3 runs 15 residues. CDR3 in amino acids: CASSSGSGVGTEAFF. In DNA, the CDR3 is TGTGCCAGCAGCTCCGGCTCAGGGGTAGGCACTGAAGCTTTCTTT. Full variable domain (missing parts from reference TRBV7-2 and TRBJ1-1): GAGVSQSPSNKVTEKGKDVELRCDPISGHTALYWYRQSLGQGLEFLIYFQGNSAPDKSGLPSDRFSAERTGGSVSTLTIQRTQQEDSAVYLCASSSGSGVGTEAFFGQGTRLTVV.